This passage covers 11 T cell receptor beta chains from one sample sequenced in a study of T cells after yellow fever vaccination. TCRdb itself ran the 5' RACE reads through MiXCR, one entry per CDR3 protein. The top ten clones hold around a third of a sample with about 74,000 distinct CDR3 sequences, roughly 7.4% of them seen once. Sequences were derived from CD8+ T cells sorted from PBMCs, sampled 5 to 6 days after the first yellow fever vaccination. The receptors come from a man aged 18 to 30 who received the YFV17D yellow fever vaccine.

This clonotype was found a few times. This chain joins TRBV2 and TRBJ1-5; tentative D call: TRBD1 (5 bases). Germline V lookup: CDR1 SNHLY, CDR2 FYNNEI. V was cut by 6 bases and J by 9 bases, with 12 bases left in between. This CDR3 is 12 amino acids long. CDR3: CASSSWGVPQHF. The CDR3 region has the DNA TGTGCCAGCAGCAGCTGGGGGGTGCCCCAGCATTTT.

This chain uses TRBV3-1 with TRBJ2-1; the match to TRBD1 covers 10 bases. Germline-derived CDR1 and CDR2 are LGHDT and YNNKEL (reference sequence). There are 16 residues in the CDR3. V was pared by 1 base and J by 3 bases, with 3 bases of the junction left unmatched. DNA for the CDR3: TGTGCCAGCAGCCAAGCACGGACAGGGGGCTACAATGAGCAGTTCTTC. Amino acid sequence: CASSQARTGGYNEQFF.

The rearrangement joins TRBV5-8 to TRBJ2-2; D remains unclear. Germline CDR1 and CDR2: SGHTS and YDEGEE. This CDR3 has 13 amino acids. V dropped 6 bases and J dropped 4 bases, with 10 bases sitting between them. The CDR3 sequence is CASTWSATGELFF. CDR3 DNA sequence: TGTGCCAGCACCTGGTCGGCCACCGGGGAGCTGTTTTTT.

This clonotype was detected a few times. The chain links TRBV7-6 to TRBJ2-7, with 8 positions matching TRBD1. The V gene's germline CDR1 is SGHVS and CDR2 FNYEAQ. This CDR3 is 13 amino acids long. V trimming: 3 bases; J trimming: 6 bases; junction bases outside the gene matches: 4. In DNA form, the CDR3 reads TGTGCCAGCAGCTTGACAGGGGACTCCGAGCAGTACGTC. Translated: CASSLTGDSEQYV.

This clonotype appeared many times. This chain uses TRBV29-1 with TRBJ1-1, with 11 nucleotides matching TRBD1. The CDR3 contains 13 residues. CDR1 is SQVTM and CDR2 is ANQGSEA in the germline V gene. J gave up 5 bases and V 7 bases, and 6 bases lay outside the gene matches. Here the CDR3 DNA reads TGCAGCGGGACAGGGGGCGACGCTACTGAAGCTTTCTTT. It encodes CSGTGGDATEAFF.

This clonotype was detected many times. CDR3 loop: CASARTGGRAEQYF. The CDR3 DNA reads TGTGCCAGCGCCAGGACAGGGGGACGTGCCGAGCAGTACTTC. The chain uses TRBV12-3 or TRBV12-4 and TRBJ2-7, with 10 bases aligning to TRBD1. The CDR3 runs 14 residues. The V segment lost 8 bases and the J segment 6 bases; nucleotides outside the gene matches: 10.

The V and J genes are TRBV6-1 and TRBJ2-1, with 14 bases matching TRBD2. With V trimmed by 6 bases and J by 2 bases, 9 bases remained unmatched. The CDR3 contains 18 residues. Germline V gene data show CDR1 as MNHNS and CDR2 as SASEGT. CDR3: CASSPTSGGAATYNEQFF. In DNA form, the CDR3 reads TGTGCCAGCAGCCCGACTAGCGGGGGGGCGGCAACCTACAATGAGCAGTTCTTC.

This clonotype was detected ten times or more. The gene calls are TRBV25-1 and TRBJ1-1, with a tentative D call TRBD1 (5 bases). V shed 5 bases and J shed 8 bases, with 18 bases lying between them. CDR1 is MGHDK and CDR2 is SYGVNS in the germline V gene. The length of the CDR3 is 14 residues. The CDR3 here is CASSKQDWRREAFF. CDR3 sequence (DNA): TGTGCCAGCAGTAAACAGGATTGGCGCCGCGAAGCTTTCTTT.

This rearrangement joins TRBV7-9 to TRBJ2-3; D may be TRBD1 (5 bases). The germline V gene encodes CDR1 SEHNR and CDR2 FQNEAQ (reference sequence). The CDR3 is made up of 15 amino acids. The V and J ends lost 5 bases and 0 bases respectively, with 12 bases between them. The CDR3 reads CASSPGMTSTDTQYF. The CDR3 DNA reads TGTGCCAGCAGCCCAGGGATGACTAGCACAGATACGCAGTATTTT.

This clonotype was seen repeatedly, ten times or more. The CDR3 coding sequence is TGTGCCATCAGTGAAAGGGATAGCAATCAGCCCCAGCATTTT. Its translation: CAISERDSNQPQHF. The chain joins TRBV10-3 to TRBJ1-5; D is undetermined. From germline, CDR1 is ENHRY and CDR2 SYGVKD. This CDR3 spans 14 amino acids. The V and J ends lost 3 bases and 0 bases respectively, with 6 bases between them.

The table lists this clonotype with a few counts. The chain joins TRBV12-3 or TRBV12-4 to TRBJ2-2, with D uncertain. Between the trimmed V and J ends, which lost 1 base and 7 bases, there was a span of 19 bases. This CDR3 has 17 amino acids. The CDR3 here is CASSLDHGPRVGGELFF. DNA for the CDR3: TGTGCCAGCAGTTTAGACCACGGGCCAAGGGTTGGCGGGGAGCTGTTTTTT.